This TCR beta chain came from a study of cytomegalovirus exposure and HLA in healthy donors. Study outcomes and limitations: Rarity characterized most TCR sequences, yet some public TCRs appeared in many donors. The authors enumerated over 150 TCR beta chains as linked to cytomegalovirus.

Details on this clone: The antigen is not known.

The table came from immunoSEQ multiplex PCR; TCRdb's copy has only in-frame clones and leaves some out. Of 220,000 or so clones listed, about 89% are singletons. The sequencing input was PBMCs. The clonotype originates from a woman under 30 in good health and CMV-seronegative.

CDR3 sequence reads: CASSLRVGEKLFF. The CDR3, as DNA: TGTGCCAGCAGCTTGCGGGTTGGTGAAAAACTGTTTTTT. The genes are TRBV5-5 and TRBJ1-4; D call uncertain. CDR1 and CDR2 from the germline V gene are SGHKS and YYEKEE (reference sequence). Trimming pared 1 base from V and 7 bases from J, leaving 8 bases between. This CDR3 has 13 amino acids.